This T cell receptor (beta chain) was sequenced during a study of blood T cell repertoires in COVID-19. Looking at the study overall: From the United States, Italy and Spain came samples of acute and convalescent COVID-19. T cells, B-cell-depleted T cells, or PBMCs provided the cDNA or gDNA that served as material.

This clone was seen once. In the original workflow: Estimates of nucleated cell counts were drawn from the amplification of reference gene primers. Using immunoSEQ multiplex PCR, the repertoire was profiled, and TCRdb retains in-frame clones only, with some absent. V and J calls and clone size are given by that table; D and trimming were obtained from the DNA. The repertoire has about 54,000 clones, about 88% of them found once; the top ten carry under 8.5%. Per germline, CDR1 LNHDA and CDR2 SQIVND (reference sequence). V was pared by 8 bases and J by 3 bases, with 7 bases of the junction left unmatched. CDR3 length equals 15 residues.

This sequence was found in a man in his fifties or sixties with active COVID-19. Material for sequencing was peripheral blood. The chain combines TRBV19 with TRBJ2-7, with 13 bases lining up with TRBD2. As DNA, the CDR3 is TGTGCCAGTCTTTGGACTAGCGGGGGTTACTACGAGCAGTACTTC. This gives the protein CASLWTSGGYYEQYF.